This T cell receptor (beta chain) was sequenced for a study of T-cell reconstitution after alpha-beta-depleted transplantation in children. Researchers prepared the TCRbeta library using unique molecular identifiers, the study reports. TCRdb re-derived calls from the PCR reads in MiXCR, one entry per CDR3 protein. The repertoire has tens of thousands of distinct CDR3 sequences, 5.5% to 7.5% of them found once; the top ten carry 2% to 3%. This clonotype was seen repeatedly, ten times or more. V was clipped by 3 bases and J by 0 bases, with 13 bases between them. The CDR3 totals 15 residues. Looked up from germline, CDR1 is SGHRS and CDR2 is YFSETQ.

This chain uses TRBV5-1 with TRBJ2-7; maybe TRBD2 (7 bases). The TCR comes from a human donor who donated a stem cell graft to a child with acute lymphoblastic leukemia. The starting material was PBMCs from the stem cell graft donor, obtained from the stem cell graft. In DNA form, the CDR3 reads TGCGCCAGCAGCTCGAGGGGGGGGATCTCCTACGAGCAGTACTTC. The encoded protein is CASSSRGGISYEQYF.